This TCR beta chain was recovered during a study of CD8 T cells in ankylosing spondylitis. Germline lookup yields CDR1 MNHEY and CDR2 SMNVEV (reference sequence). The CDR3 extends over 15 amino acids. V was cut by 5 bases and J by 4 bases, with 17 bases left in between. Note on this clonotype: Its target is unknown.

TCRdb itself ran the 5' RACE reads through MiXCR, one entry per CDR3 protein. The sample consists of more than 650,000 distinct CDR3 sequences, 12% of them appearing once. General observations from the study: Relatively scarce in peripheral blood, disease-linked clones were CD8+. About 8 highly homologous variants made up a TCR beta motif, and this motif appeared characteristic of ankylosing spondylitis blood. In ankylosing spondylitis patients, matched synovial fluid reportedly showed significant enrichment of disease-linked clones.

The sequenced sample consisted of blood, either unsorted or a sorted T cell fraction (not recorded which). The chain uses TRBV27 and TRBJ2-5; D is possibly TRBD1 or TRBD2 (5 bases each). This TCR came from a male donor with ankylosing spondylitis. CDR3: CASSHRGPPRETQYF. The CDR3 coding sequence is TGTGCCAGCAGTCACCGGGGCCCCCCGCGAGAGACCCAGTACTTC.